This TCR beta chain is from a study of graft-versus-host responses after intestinal transplantation (dated by TCRdb to the early 2020s). For context, the study as a whole: Recipients received multivisceral, liver-intestinal, or isolated intestinal transplants. Every recipient was given anti-thymocyte globulin induction, followed by roughly 3 years of maintenance tacrolimus and steroids. After intestinal transplantation, graft-versus-host and host-versus-graft alloreactive T cell clones were followed in the graft, circulation and bone marrow using bulk TCR-beta CDR3 sequencing. To identify alloreactive clones, pre-transplant mixed lymphocyte reaction products were sequenced and compared with unstimulated pre-transplant donor and recipient T cells. Of the 20 to 25 intestinal transplant recipients enrolled in the cohort, one of whom was a retransplant, a few patients without pretransplant specimens were excluded. A peak of at least 4% donor T cells among recipient peripheral blood mononuclear cells was the definition used for donor T cell macrochimerism. Rather than being sequenced by the commercial service, samples from a few later patients were sequenced in-house on an Illumina MiSeq and processed with MiXCR.

A remark on this clone: The antigen it binds to is not known. No much larger clone is present one base from it, and per-base qualities are unavailable.

The library was generated by the immunoSEQ multiplex PCR assay. For most patients, genomic DNA was isolated using the Qiagen DNeasy Blood and Tissue Kit and was shipped frozen to Adaptive Biotechnologies for TCR sequencing. Adaptive Biotechnologies carried out high-throughput TCR-beta CDR3 sequencing of genomic DNA for most patients. The original pipeline was this. Adaptive's ImmunoSEQ software supplied the TCR sequencing data for about 18 patients, while MiXCR and VDJtools were used to process three other patients. CD4 versus CD8 sorting errors were corrected by removing sequences found in both subsets at a frequency ratio below 5:1. CDR3 nucleotide sequences shared by donor and recipient were removed because the origin of these sequences could not be assigned. At least 2-fold expansion over unstimulated cells and a minimum CFSE-low frequency of 0.002% (template counts) or 0.001% (read counts) were required for clones to be classified as alloreactive. Clones were considered mappable if detected in sequenced pre-transplant spleen, lymph node, or MLR CFSE-low populations of the donor or recipient. Cumulative frequency of alloreactive clones was calculated as a percentage of all sequences weighted by copy number. The clones in this table, taken by TCRdb from immuneACCESS, are in-frame only. Not every clone is retained; where verified, under half of the shortfall comes from an unresolved V gene, and the cause of the rest is unknown. The V and J calls and clone size were taken over from that table, and D and trimming were inferred from the DNA. This sample comprises tens of thousands of clones, roughly 91% of them detected only once. The ten most abundant clones make up roughly 0.5% of the sample.

The CDR3 numbers 14 residues from cysteine through phenylalanine. Left in the record is the CDR3 DNA by itself, 42 bases read in frame from the first base. CDR1 and CDR2 were assigned from the germline V gene as MNHEY and SVGAGI. Trimming removed 0 bases from V and 6 bases from J, leaving 8 bases between the germline ends. The intended sense of this specimen's time point label: cells obtained before transplantation from donor or recipient. CD3+CD4+ and CD3+CD8+ populations were FACS-sorted from unstimulated pre-transplant donor and recipient cells taken from spleen or lymph nodes. On the study overall, not on this receptor specifically: GvH clones were detected in recipient bone marrow, and some appeared earlier in ileal mucosa or blood, consistent with an intestinal mucosal origin. Early after transplant, peak levels of circulating GvH clones were found to be associated with declines in HvG clones. High GvH to HvG T cell clonal ratios were observed in the allografts of patients with donor T cell macrochimerism. The relatively low number and heterogeneity of intestinal transplant patients limited the conclusions.

The chain couples TRBV6-5 to TRBJ2-2; the D region possibly corresponds to TRBD1 (5 bases align). The starting material was unstimulated CD8+ T cells sorted from spleen or lymph node cells, obtained before intestinal transplant. The sequence was obtained from a human donor who received an intestinal transplant. The CDR3 region: CASSYSTAAGELFF. The nucleotide sequence reads as follows: TGTGCCAGCAGTTACTCGACAGCCGCCGGGGAGCTGTTTTTT.